The next 24 T cell receptor beta chains were all read from a single sample in a study of CD8 T cells in ankylosing spondylitis. TCRdb reprocessed the 5' RACE reads via MiXCR and lists one record per CDR3 protein. The sample holds just over 300,000 distinct CDR3 sequences; less than 25% are singletons and the top ten take under 4%. The sample was blood, either unsorted or a sorted T cell fraction (not recorded which). The receptors originated from a female donor with ankylosing spondylitis or in good health (not recorded which).

V and J are TRBV3-1 and TRBJ2-1; D not certain. The CDR3 has 14 residues. The germline CDR1 and CDR2 sequences are LGHDT and YNNKEL (reference sequence). V was clipped by 4 bases and J by 9 bases, with 16 bases between them. DNA of the CDR3: TGTGCCAGCAGCCCCCCATACCTTGGCGGTGAGCAGTTCTTC. It yields the protein CASSPPYLGGEQFF.

At least ten counts were recorded for this clonotype. The CDR3: CASSFNRYNEQFF. For the CDR3, the DNA is TGTGCCAGCAGCTTCAACAGGTACAATGAGCAGTTCTTC. The chain couples TRBV11-2 to TRBJ2-1; weak D call: TRBD1 (5 bases). Per the germline V gene, CDR1 is SGHAT and CDR2 is FQNNGV. V was shortened by 3 bases and J by 4 bases, with 7 bases between the two germline ends. The CDR3 loop spans 13 amino acids.

This clonotype was seen many times. The chain combines TRBV25-1 with TRBJ1-1, with a possible D match to TRBD1 (5 bases). V was cut by 0 bases and J by 4 bases, with 12 bases left in between. CDR1 and CDR2 from the germline V gene are MGHDK and SYGVNS. The CDR3 has 15 amino acids. The CDR3 nucleotides are TGTGCCAGCAGTGAATACGGCCGGGGGAGCACTGAAGCTTTCTTT. Translating it yields CASSEYGRGSTEAFF.

The sample holds many counts of this clonotype. This chain links TRBV2 with TRBJ2-1; tentatively, D is TRBD2 (5 bases). V was clipped by 6 bases and J by 6 bases, with 12 bases between them. The CDR3 runs to 13 residues. Germline CDR1 is SNHLY and CDR2 is FYNNEI. CDR3 sequence reads: CASRAASSNEQFF. The CDR3 DNA reads TGTGCCAGCAGGGCTGCTAGCAGCAATGAGCAGTTCTTC.

The gene calls are TRBV10-3 and TRBJ2-5, with 8 bases matching TRBD1. The CDR3 totals 14 residues. Germline assignment: CDR1 ENHRY and CDR2 SYGVKD. Trimming at V came to 11 bases and at J to 2 bases, leaving 10 bases not matched to a gene. CDR3 in amino acids: CALTWTGFQETQYF. CDR3 nucleotides: TGTGCCCTCACGTGGACAGGGTTTCAAGAGACCCAGTACTTC.

This clonotype was counted only a few times. The V and J genes are TRBV12-3 or TRBV12-4 and TRBJ1-5; TRBD1 might be the D (5 bases). CDR3 length: 14 residues. The V gene lost 5 bases and the J gene lost 7 bases, with 15 bases spanning the gap. CDR3 sequence reads: CASSPGTDWQPQHF. CDR3 in DNA: TGTGCCAGCAGTCCCGGGACCGACTGGCAGCCCCAGCATTTT.

This clonotype turned up a few times. V is TRBV29-1 and J is TRBJ2-2; 7 nucleotides match TRBD1. The CDR3 is 12 amino acids. V trimming: 7 bases; J trimming: 6 bases; junction bases outside the gene matches: 5. CDR1 and CDR2 from the germline V gene are SQVTM and ANQGSEA. Written as DNA, the CDR3 is TGCAGCGCTGGACAGGCGTCCGGGGAGCTGTTTTTT. Residues: CSAGQASGELFF.

The J gene is TRBJ2-1, the V gene TRBV6-2 or TRBV6-3; 13 positions agree with TRBD2. Germline lookup yields CDR1 MNHEY and CDR2 SVGEGT. Trimming took 1 base from V and 7 from J; bases not matched to a gene: 4. This CDR3 is 16 amino acids long. CDR3 sequence: CASSYLTSGRGNEQFF. In DNA form, the CDR3 reads TGTGCCAGCAGTTACTTAACTAGCGGGAGGGGGAATGAGCAGTTCTTC.

This clonotype was seen ten or more times. The gene calls are TRBV14 and TRBJ2-5; 12 nucleotides align to TRBD2. This CDR3 spans 14 amino acids. Germline-derived CDR1 and CDR2 are SGHDN and FVKESK. With V trimmed by 4 bases and J by 6 bases, 3 bases remained unmatched. CDR3 sequence: CASSLGLAGQTQYF. Here the CDR3 DNA reads TGTGCCAGCAGCCTTGGACTAGCGGGACAGACCCAGTACTTC.

There are a few counts of this clonotype. J is TRBJ1-1 and V is TRBV25-1; D unclear. CDR3 size: 13 residues. Trimming took 5 bases from V and 1 from J, leaving 8 bases between them. The germline CDR1 and CDR2 sequences are MGHDK and SYGVNS. The DNA for the CDR3 is TGTGCCAGCAGTCGGGAACAGAACACTGAAGCTTTCTTT. It encodes CASSREQNTEAFF.

This clonotype was counted a few times. V is TRBV6-5 and J is TRBJ2-5, with D hard to call. CDR3 length: 13 amino acids. Deletions cut 6 bases from V and 3 bases from J, with 11 bases between. Germline loops: CDR1 MNHEY, CDR2 SVGAGI. CDR3 residues: CASSGQPKETQYF. As DNA, the CDR3 is TGTGCCAGCAGCGGGCAGCCAAAAGAGACCCAGTACTTC.

This clonotype was counted between two and nine times. The CDR3 bases are TGCAGTGCCCCTGACAGCCAGGCGCAGTATTTT. It is translated as CSAPDSQAQYF. The chain is built from TRBV20-1 and TRBJ2-3; D possibly corresponds to TRBD1 (5 bases). V lost 6 bases to trimming and J lost 10 bases, with 14 bases between them. This CDR3 contains 11 residues. Germline V gene lookup returns CDR1 DFQATT and CDR2 SNEGSKA (reference sequence).

CDR3 residues: CASPSTPGGLTDTQYF. The CDR3 nucleotides are TGTGCCAGCCCATCTACTCCAGGGGGGCTCACAGATACGCAGTATTTT. The V gene is TRBV18, the J gene TRBJ2-3; TRBD1 is a possible D gene (7 bases). Germline V gene sequence: CDR1 KGHSH, CDR2 LQKENI. V was trimmed by 8 bases and J by 2 bases, leaving 20 bases between them. This CDR3 region has 16 residues.

This rearrangement joins TRBV6-4 to TRBJ1-2; D is unclear. This CDR3 spans 13 amino acids. V lost 2 bases to trimming and J lost 6 bases, with 10 bases between them. The germline gives CDR1 MRHNA, CDR2 SNTAGT. This CDR3 is CASSDTRDNGYTF. The CDR3 bases are TGTGCCAGCAGTGACACGAGGGATAATGGCTACACCTTC.

The chain has TRBV6-1 and TRBJ2-1; 7 nucleotides agree with TRBD1. Germline CDR1 and CDR2: MNHNS and SASEGT. The CDR3 has 18 residues. The V gene end was trimmed by 6 bases and the J gene end by 0 bases; junction bases not matched to a gene: 14. CDR3 sequence reads: CASSSVTGFAGSYNEQFF. CDR3 DNA sequence: TGTGCCAGCAGCTCAGTGACAGGGTTTGCCGGCTCCTACAATGAGCAGTTCTTC.

This clonotype occurred a few times. V usage is TRBV6-1 and J usage is TRBJ2-7; no clear D. Germline CDR1 and CDR2: MNHNS and SASEGT. CDR3 length equals 13 residues. The germline V and J ends were trimmed by 4 bases and 3 bases, with 10 bases remaining between them. CDR3 protein: CASSAAASYEQYF. Written as DNA, the CDR3 is TGTGCCAGCAGTGCGGCAGCAAGCTACGAGCAGTACTTC.

This clonotype has only a few counts. This chain links TRBV20-1 with TRBJ2-5; D is perhaps TRBD2 (6 bases). Trimming left V 6 bases short and J 0 bases short, with 14 bases between. The germline V gene encodes CDR1 DFQATT and CDR2 SNEGSKA (reference sequence). This CDR3 is built from 14 residues. The CDR3 DNA sequence: TGCAGTGCGGGCCGAAGCGGGTACCAAGAGACCCAGTACTTC. The encoded protein is CSAGRSGYQETQYF.

In this sample, this clonotype turned up many times. The chain couples TRBV10-3 to TRBJ2-1; possible D gene TRBD2, 5 bases. V shed 0 bases and J shed 4 bases, with 10 bases lying between them. CDR3 size: 15 residues. The germline CDR1 and CDR2 sequences are ENHRY and SYGVKD. The CDR3 DNA reads TGTGCCATCAGTGAGTCGGCAGCGGATTACAATGAGCAGTTCTTC. Its protein is CAISESAADYNEQFF.

The V call is TRBV12-3 or TRBV12-4, the J call TRBJ2-7, with 7 bases identical to TRBD2. The CDR3 is made up of 14 amino acids. Trimming removed 3 bases from V and 7 bases from J; junction bases left unmatched: 9. CDR3 in amino acids: CASSFGGGVAEQYF. In DNA form, the CDR3 reads TGTGCCAGCAGTTTTGGGGGAGGGGTCGCGGAGCAGTACTTC.

This clonotype was detected only a few times. The chain has TRBV20-1 and TRBJ2-6; TRBD2 agrees at 8 bases. CDR3 length equals 16 residues. V trimming: 0 bases; J trimming: 1 base; junction bases outside the gene matches: 2. Germline V CDR1 and CDR2: DFQATT, SNEGSKA (reference sequence). CDR3 coding DNA: TGCAGTGCTAGAGACGCGGGAGGATCTGGGGCCAACGTCCTGACTTTC. Translating it yields CSARDAGGSGANVLTF.

The chain employs TRBV7-9 and TRBJ2-5; D is perhaps TRBD2 (6 bases). CDR3 length equals 16 residues. V lost 3 bases and J lost 5, with 19 bases in between. In germline, CDR1 is SEHNR, CDR2 FQNEAQ (reference sequence). CDR3 residues: CASSFSLIVEGETQYF. The CDR3 nucleotides read TGTGCCAGCAGCTTTTCGTTGATCGTGGAGGGGGAGACCCAGTACTTC.

This clonotype was recorded a few times. In nucleotides, the CDR3 is TGTGCCAGCAGCCGCGACTCCCGGGGGCAGAACATTCAGTACTTC. Translated, it gives CASSRDSRGQNIQYF. This chain joins TRBV6-1 and TRBJ2-4; D tentatively fits TRBD1 or TRBD2 (6 bases each). There are 15 residues in the CDR3. The ends were cut back, 6 bases at V and 7 bases at J, with 19 bases in the middle. Germline V CDR1 and CDR2: MNHNS, SASEGT.

Only a few counts were recorded for this clonotype. The chain couples TRBV12-3 or TRBV12-4 to TRBJ1-3; weak D call: TRBD1 (5 bases). The CDR3 extends over 14 amino acids. Trimming removed 5 bases from V and 5 bases from J, with 13 bases in between. CDR3 region: CASSDGTERNTIYF. DNA of the CDR3: TGTGCCAGCAGTGACGGGACTGAGCGAAACACCATATATTTT.

The chain employs TRBV21-1 and TRBJ1-2; the D call in the table, TRBD1, was not verified against the DNA. TRBV21-1 is marked as a pseudogene. The CDR3 is 16 amino acids. The CDR3 reads CASSSDVVAGKSGYTF. The DNA for the CDR3 is TGTGCCAGCAGTTCCGACGTCGTGGCAGGGAAAAGTGGCTACACCTTC.